The source of this T cell receptor beta chain is a study of blood T cell repertoires in COVID-19. Looking at the study overall: The United States, Italy and Spain provided the acute and convalescent COVID-19 samples. PBMCs, B-cell-depleted T cells, or T cells were the source of the cDNA or gDNA that made up the material.

It was during active infection that Seattle patients were enrolled and then longitudinally followed. Original data processing: The authors estimated nucleated cell counts from reference gene primer amplification. Clones were read by immunoSEQ multiplex PCR, and TCRdb kept only the in-frame ones, dropping some. V and J calls and clone size follow that table, whereas D and trimming were derived from the DNA. The sample consists of 200,000 to 300,000 clones, about 87% of them appearing once. Germline V lookup: CDR1 MDHEN, CDR2 SYDVKM. CDR3 length: 14 amino acids. The V gene lost 7 bases and the J gene lost 6 bases, with 18 bases spanning the gap.

V gene TRBV28 combines with J gene TRBJ2-5; TRBD2 might be the D (5 bases). The TCR was taken from a woman between 55 and 75 years old with COVID-19, enrolled during active disease. The sample consisted of peripheral blood. The CDR3 here is CASTRSGGDQTQYF. The CDR3 nucleotides read TGTGCCAGCACCCGAAGTGGAGGAGACCAGACCCAGTACTTC.